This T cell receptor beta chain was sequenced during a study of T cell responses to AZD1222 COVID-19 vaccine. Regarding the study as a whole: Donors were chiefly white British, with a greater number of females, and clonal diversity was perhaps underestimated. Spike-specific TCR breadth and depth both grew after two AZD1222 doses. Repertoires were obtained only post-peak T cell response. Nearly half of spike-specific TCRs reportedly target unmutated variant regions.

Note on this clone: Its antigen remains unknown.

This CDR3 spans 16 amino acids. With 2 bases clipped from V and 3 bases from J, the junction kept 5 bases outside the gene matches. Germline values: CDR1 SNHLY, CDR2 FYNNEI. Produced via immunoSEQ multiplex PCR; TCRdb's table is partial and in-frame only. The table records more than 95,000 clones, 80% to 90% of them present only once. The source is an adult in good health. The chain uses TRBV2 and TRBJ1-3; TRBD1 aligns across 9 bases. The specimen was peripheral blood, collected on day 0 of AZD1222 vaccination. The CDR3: CASSESGQGFGNTIYF. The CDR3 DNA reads TGTGCCAGCAGTGAATCGGGACAGGGTTTTGGAAACACCATATATTTT.